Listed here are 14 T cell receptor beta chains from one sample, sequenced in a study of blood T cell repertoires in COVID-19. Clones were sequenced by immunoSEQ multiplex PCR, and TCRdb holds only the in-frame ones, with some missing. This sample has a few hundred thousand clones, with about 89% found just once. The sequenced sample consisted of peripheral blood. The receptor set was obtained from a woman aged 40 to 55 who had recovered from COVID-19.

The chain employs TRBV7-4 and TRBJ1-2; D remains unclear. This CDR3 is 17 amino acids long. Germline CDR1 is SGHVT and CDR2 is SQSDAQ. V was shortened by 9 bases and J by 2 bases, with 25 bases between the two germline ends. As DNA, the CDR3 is TGTGCCAGGACGGGCGGTTCTATGGAGGAGATGAACTATGGCTACACCTTC. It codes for CARTGGSMEEMNYGYTF.

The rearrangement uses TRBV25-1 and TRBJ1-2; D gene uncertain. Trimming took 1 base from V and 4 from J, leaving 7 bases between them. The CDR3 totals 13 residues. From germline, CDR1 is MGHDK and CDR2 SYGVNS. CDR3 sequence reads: CASSESVTYGYTF. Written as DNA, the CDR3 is TGTGCCAGCAGTGAATCAGTTACCTATGGCTACACCTTC.

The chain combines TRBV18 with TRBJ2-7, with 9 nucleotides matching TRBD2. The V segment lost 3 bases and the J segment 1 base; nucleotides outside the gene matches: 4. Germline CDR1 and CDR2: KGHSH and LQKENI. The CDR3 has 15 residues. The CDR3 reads CASSPGLAGSYEQYF. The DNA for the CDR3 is TGTGCCAGCTCACCGGGCCTAGCGGGATCCTACGAGCAGTACTTC.

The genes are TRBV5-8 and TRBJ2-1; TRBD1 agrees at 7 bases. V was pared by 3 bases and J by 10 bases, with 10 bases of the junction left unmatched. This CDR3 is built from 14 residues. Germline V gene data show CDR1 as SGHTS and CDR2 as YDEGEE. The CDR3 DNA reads TGTGCCAGCAGCTACCCCGACAGGGTGGGGGAGCAGTTCTTC. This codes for CASSYPDRVGEQFF.

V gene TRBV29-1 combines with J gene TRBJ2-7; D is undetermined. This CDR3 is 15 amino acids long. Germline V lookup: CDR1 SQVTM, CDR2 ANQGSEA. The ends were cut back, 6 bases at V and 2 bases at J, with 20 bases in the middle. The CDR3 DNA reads TGCAGCGTGCCTAGTCCCCCCCACCCCACCTACGAGCAGTACTTC. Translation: CSVPSPPHPTYEQYF.

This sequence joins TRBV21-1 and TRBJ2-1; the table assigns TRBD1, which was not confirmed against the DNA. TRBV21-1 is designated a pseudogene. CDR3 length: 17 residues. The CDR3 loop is CANFFGTQASSRNEQFF. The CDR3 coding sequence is TGTGCCAACTTTTTCGGAACGCAGGCCTCGAGTCGGAATGAGCAGTTCTTC.

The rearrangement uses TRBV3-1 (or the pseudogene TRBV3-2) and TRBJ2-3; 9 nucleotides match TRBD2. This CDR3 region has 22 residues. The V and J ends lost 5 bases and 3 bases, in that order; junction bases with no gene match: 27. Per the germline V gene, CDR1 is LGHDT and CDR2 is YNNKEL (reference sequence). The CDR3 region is CASSNPDAGISGGRAITDTQYF. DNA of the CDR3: TGTGCCAGCAGCAATCCTGACGCGGGAATTTCTGGCGGGAGGGCTATAACAGATACGCAGTATTTT.

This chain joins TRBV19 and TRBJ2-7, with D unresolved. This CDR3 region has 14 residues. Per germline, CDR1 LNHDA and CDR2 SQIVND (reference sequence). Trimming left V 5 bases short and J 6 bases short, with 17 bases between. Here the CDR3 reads CASSPGGMLGEQYF. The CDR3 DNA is TGTGCCAGTAGTCCGGGTGGAATGCTCGGCGAGCAGTACTTC. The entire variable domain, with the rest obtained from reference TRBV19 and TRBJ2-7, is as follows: DGGITQSPKYLFRKEGQNVTLSCEQNLNHDAMYWYRQDPGQGLRLIYYSQIVNDFQKGDIAEGYSVSREKKESFPLTVTSAQKNPTAFYLCASSPGGMLGEQYFGPGTRLTVT.

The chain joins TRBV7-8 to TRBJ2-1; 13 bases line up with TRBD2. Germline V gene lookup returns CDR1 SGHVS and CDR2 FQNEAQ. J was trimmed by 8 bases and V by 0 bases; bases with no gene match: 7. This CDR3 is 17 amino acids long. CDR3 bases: TGTGCCAGCAGCTTAGCGAGACTAGCGGGAGGTTATCATGAGCAGTTCTTC. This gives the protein CASSLARLAGGYHEQFF.

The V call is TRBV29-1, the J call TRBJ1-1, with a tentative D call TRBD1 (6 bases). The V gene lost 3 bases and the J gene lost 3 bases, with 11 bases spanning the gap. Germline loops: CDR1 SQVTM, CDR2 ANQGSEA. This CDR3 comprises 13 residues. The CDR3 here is CSVEGTGYTEAFF. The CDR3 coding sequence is TGCAGCGTTGAGGGAACAGGGTACACTGAAGCTTTCTTT.

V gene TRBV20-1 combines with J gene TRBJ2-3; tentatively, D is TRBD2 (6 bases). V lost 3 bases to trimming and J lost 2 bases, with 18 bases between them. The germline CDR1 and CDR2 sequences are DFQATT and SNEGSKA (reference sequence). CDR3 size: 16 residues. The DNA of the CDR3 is TGCAGTGCTAGTAGGGACTCGTCGGGCTACACAGATACGCAGTATTTT. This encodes CSASRDSSGYTDTQYF.

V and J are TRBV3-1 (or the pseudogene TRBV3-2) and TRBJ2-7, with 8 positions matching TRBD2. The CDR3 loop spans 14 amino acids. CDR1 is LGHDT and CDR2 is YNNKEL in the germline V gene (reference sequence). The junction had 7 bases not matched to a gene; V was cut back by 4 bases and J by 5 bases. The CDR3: CASSLSGSQNEQYF. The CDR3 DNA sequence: TGTGCCAGCAGCCTCAGCGGGAGCCAAAACGAGCAGTACTTC.

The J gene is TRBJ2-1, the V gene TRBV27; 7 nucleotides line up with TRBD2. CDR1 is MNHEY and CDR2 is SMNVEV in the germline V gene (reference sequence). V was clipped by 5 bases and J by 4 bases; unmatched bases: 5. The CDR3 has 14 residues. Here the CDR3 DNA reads TGTGCCAGCAGTACGCTAGCGGCTTACAATGAGCAGTTCTTC. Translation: CASSTLAAYNEQFF.

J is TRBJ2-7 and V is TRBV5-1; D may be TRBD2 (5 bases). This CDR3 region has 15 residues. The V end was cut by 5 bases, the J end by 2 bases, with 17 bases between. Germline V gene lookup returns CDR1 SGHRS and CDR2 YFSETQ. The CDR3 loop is CASRDYVDGAYEQYF. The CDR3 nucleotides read TGCGCCAGCAGAGACTACGTGGACGGAGCCTACGAGCAGTACTTC.